A selection of T cell receptor beta chains follows, all from one sample in a study of T cell repertoires in cytomegalovirus infection. TCRdb recomputed calls from the reads with MiXCR, one row per CDR3 protein. The sample includes roughly 630,000 distinct CDR3 sequences, roughly 24% of them seen just once. Sequencing input: CD8+ T cells from PBMCs. The receptors shown here come from a human donor in good health (CMV status not recorded). Some clones in this sample may be carry-over from other donors' samples. CDR3s include the opening cysteine and the closing phenylalanine or tryptophan. The D gene is left open where the match is weak. Expanded clones get a size class; other rows say once, few or many, or leave the size out.

>once|NA|TRBJ2-3|TRBV27
CASSYGPRDTQYF
TGTGCCAGCAGTTACGGGCCCAGGGATACGCAGTATTTT
>many|TRBD1|TRBJ1-1|TRBV7-8
CASSLDLTGGGLAFF
TGTGCCAGCAGCTTAGATCTTACAGGGGGGGGCTTGGCTTTCTTT
>NA|NA|TRBJ2-1|TRBV20-1
CSARDRLLSSYNEQFF
TGCAGTGCTAGAGATCGGCTACTAAGCTCCTACAATGAGCAGTTCTTC
>NA|TRBD2|TRBJ2-1|TRBV12-3/TRBV12-4
CASGEWGGDNEQFF
TGTGCCAGCGGGGAGTGGGGGGGGGACAATGAGCAGTTCTTC
>few|NA|TRBJ2-2|TRBV29-1
CSVLTEAGELFF
TGCAGCGTTCTCACGGAAGCCGGGGAGCTGTTTTTT
>few|TRBD1|TRBJ2-3|TRBV19
CASSIFSARQGVSADTQYF
TGTGCCAGTAGTATATTCTCTGCCCGACAGGGGGTATCGGCAGATACGCAGTATTTT
>NA|NA|TRBJ2-3|TRBV28
CASSLPGAQYF
TGTGCCAGCAGTTTACCCGGAGCGCAGTATTTT
>NA|NA|TRBJ1-5|TRBV6-6
CASSYETGHTFNQPQHF
TGTGCCAGCAGTTACGAGACCGGCCACACATTTAATCAGCCCCAGCATTTT
>few|NA|TRBJ1-5|TRBV19
CASSTFKASNQPQHF
TGTGCCAGTAGTACCTTCAAGGCTAGCAATCAGCCCCAGCATTTT
>NA|NA|TRBJ2-1|TRBV10-3
CAISFKDVYNEQFF
TGTGCCATCAGTTTCAAGGACGTATACAATGAGCAGTTCTTC
>many|TRBD1|TRBJ2-1|TRBV7-2
CASSFMSGTGMDEQFF
TGTGCCAGCAGCTTTATGTCCGGGACAGGGATGGATGAGCAGTTCTTC
>few|TRBD2|TRBJ2-1|TRBV19
CASSIAGDYNEQFF
TGTGCCAGTAGTATTGCGGGGGACTACAATGAGCAGTTCTTC
>many|NA|TRBJ1-1|TRBV24-1
CATSAEGRNTEAFF
TGTGCCACCAGTGCTGAGGGGCGCAACACTGAAGCTTTCTTT
>many|NA|TRBJ1-5|TRBV12-3/TRBV12-4
CASSLEGGNQPQHF
TGTGCCAGCAGCTTAGAGGGTGGCAATCAGCCCCAGCATTTT
>few|NA|TRBJ1-2|TRBV7-6
CASSPDTGGYGYTF
TGTGCCAGCAGCCCGGATACAGGCGGGTATGGCTACACCTTC
>many|NA|TRBJ2-1|TRBV7-9
CASTPRGNEQFF
TGTGCCAGTACACCCAGGGGAAATGAGCAGTTCTTC
>many|NA|TRBJ1-1|TRBV7-3
CASSRGAADTEAFF
TGTGCCAGCAGCCGGGGTGCGGCGGACACTGAAGCTTTCTTT
>many|NA|TRBJ2-5|TRBV28
CASSLWPGGVDETQYF
TGTGCCAGCAGTTTATGGCCCGGCGGAGTCGACGAGACCCAGTACTTC
>NA|NA|TRBJ1-5|TRBV28
CASSFVGVNQPQHF
TGTGCCAGCAGTTTTGTAGGGGTCAATCAGCCCCAGCATTTT
>NA|TRBD2|TRBJ2-1|TRBV5-1
CASSNSGGDYNEQFF
TGCGCCAGCAGCAATAGCGGGGGAGATTACAATGAGCAGTTCTTC
>NA|TRBD2|TRBJ2-1|TRBV27
CASSLGGGGAEFEQFF
TGTGCCAGCAGTTTAGGGGGCGGGGGGGCCGAATTTGAGCAGTTCTTC
>few|NA|TRBJ2-4|TRBV2
CASSEWRAKNIQYF
TGTGCCAGCAGTGAATGGCGGGCCAAAAACATTCAGTACTTC
>NA|TRBD2|TRBJ2-1|TRBV7-9
CASSFYPAGYEQFF
TGTGCCAGCAGCTTCTATCCAGCGGGGTATGAGCAGTTCTTC
>few|NA|TRBJ2-5|TRBV7-9
CASSSDLYQETQYF
TGTGCCAGCAGCTCGGACTTGTACCAAGAGACCCAGTACTTC
>NA|NA|TRBJ2-2|TRBV28
CASGDRIATGELFF
TGTGCCAGCGGAGACAGGATTGCTACCGGGGAGCTGTTTTTT
>NA|TRBD2|TRBJ2-1|TRBV7-9
CASSLVQASGGSYNEQFF
TGTGCCAGCAGCTTAGTGCAGGCTAGCGGTGGCTCCTACAATGAGCAGTTCTTC
>many|NA|TRBJ2-2|TRBV28
CASRELLNTGELFF
TGTGCCAGCCGCGAATTATTAAACACCGGGGAGCTGTTTTTT